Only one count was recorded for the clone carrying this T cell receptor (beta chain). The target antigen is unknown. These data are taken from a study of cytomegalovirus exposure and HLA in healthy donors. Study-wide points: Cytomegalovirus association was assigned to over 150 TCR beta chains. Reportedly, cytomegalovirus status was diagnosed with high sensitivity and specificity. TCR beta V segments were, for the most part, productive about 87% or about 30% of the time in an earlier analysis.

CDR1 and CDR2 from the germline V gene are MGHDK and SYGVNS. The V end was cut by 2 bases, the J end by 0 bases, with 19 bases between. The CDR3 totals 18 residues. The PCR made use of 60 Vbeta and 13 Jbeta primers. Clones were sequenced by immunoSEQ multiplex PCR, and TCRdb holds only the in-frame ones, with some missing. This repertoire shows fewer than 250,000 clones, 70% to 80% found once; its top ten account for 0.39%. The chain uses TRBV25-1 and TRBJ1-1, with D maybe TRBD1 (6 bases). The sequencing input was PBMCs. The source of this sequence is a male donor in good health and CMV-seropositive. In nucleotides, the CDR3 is TGTGCCAGCAGTGAAACTCGGACAGAAGGTTACATGAACACTGAAGCTTTCTTT. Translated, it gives CASSETRTEGYMNTEAFF.